This entry is about one TCR beta chain. Antigen unknown. This record belongs to a study of cytomegalovirus exposure and HLA in healthy donors. Researchers ran the PCR with 60 Vbeta and 13 Jbeta primers. This table comes from immunoSEQ multiplex PCR, and its TCRdb copy is limited to in-frame clones, with some not included. The table has some 160,000 clones, 65% to 85% seen once; the top ten hold roughly 7%. General observations from the study: Within a later analysis, the majority of CMV-associated TCR beta chains appeared HLA-restricted.

The material sequenced was PBMCs. This receptor was obtained from a middle-aged woman in good health and CMV-seropositive.

CDR3 in DNA: TGTGCCAGCAGGGACAGAGACTATGGCTACACCTTC. Translating gives CASRDRDYGYTF. V and J are TRBV5-4 and TRBJ1-2; TRBD1 is a possible D gene (6 bases). V was clipped by 5 bases and J by 3 bases, with 8 bases between them. CDR3 length: 12 amino acids. Germline V gene sequence: CDR1 SGHNT, CDR2 YYREEE (reference sequence).